The rows below give T cell receptor beta chains drawn from one sample of a study of T cells in Graves' hyperthyroidism and ophthalmopathy. TCRdb re-called the multiplex PCR reads through MiXCR, storing one row per CDR3 protein. This sample has hundreds of thousands of distinct CDR3 sequences; about 45% occur once, and the top ten carry less than 9%. Input material: peripheral blood or thyroid tissue (not recorded which). The receptors derive from an adult man with Graves' disease, either hyperthyroidism or ophthalmopathy (not recorded which). CDR3s leave out the opening cysteine and the closing phenylalanine or tryptophan.

V gene: TRBV5-8
J gene: TRBJ1-1
CDR3 protein: ASSPSGGQTEAF

V gene: TRBV2
J gene: TRBJ1-4
CDR3 protein: ASSAIGTSNEKLF

V gene: TRBV10-3
J gene: TRBJ1-6
CDR3 protein: AIRAMRDRDNSPLH

V gene: TRBV7-2
J gene: TRBJ2-7
CDR3 protein: ASSLARLEVPYEQY

V gene: TRBV20-1
J gene: TRBJ2-3
CDR3 protein: SAKSGQESSDTQY

V gene: TRBV2
J gene: TRBJ1-1
CDR3 protein: ASSRSGGAAEAF

V gene: TRBV2
J gene: TRBJ1-1
CDR3 protein: ASSRTGEAF

V gene: TRBV19
J gene: TRBJ1-5
CDR3 protein: ASSIGRTGDQPQH

V gene: TRBV28
J gene: TRBJ2-7
CDR3 protein: ASLRSGASYEQY

V gene: TRBV20-1
J gene: TRBJ1-5
CDR3 protein: SARPLTSTGGNQPQH

V gene: TRBV14
J gene: TRBJ1-3
CDR3 protein: ASSQDLLSGNTIY

V gene: TRBV29-1
J gene: TRBJ1-1
CDR3 protein: SRTGDMYTEAF

V gene: TRBV7-6
J gene: TRBJ2-6
CDR3 protein: ASSLVSSHSGANVLT

V gene: TRBV6-1
J gene: TRBJ1-4
CDR3 protein: ASGPNEKLF

V gene: TRBV29-1
J gene: TRBJ1-3
CDR3 protein: SVEAGYGNTIY

V gene: TRBV28
J gene: TRBJ2-7
CDR3 protein: ASRPTSGGAYEQY

V gene: TRBV2
J gene: TRBJ1-2
CDR3 protein: ASSEGTEGYT

V gene: TRBV6-5
J gene: TRBJ2-2
CDR3 protein: ASSRAGRNTGELF

V gene: TRBV11-1
J gene: TRBJ2-5
CDR3 protein: ATWVGGGLKTQY

V gene: TRBV20-1
J gene: TRBJ2-7
CDR3 protein: SAQGQGISYEQY

V gene: TRBV7-9
J gene: TRBJ1-4
CDR3 protein: ASSFGGTNEKLF

V gene: TRBV4-2
J gene: TRBJ1-5
CDR3 protein: ASSQDHSNQPQH

V gene: TRBV7-8
J gene: TRBJ1-6
CDR3 protein: ASSLRWKGSNSPLH

V gene: TRBV12-3/TRBV12-4
J gene: TRBJ1-6
CDR3 protein: ASSLESVANSPLH

V gene: TRBV15
J gene: TRBJ1-5
CDR3 protein: ATSRGGQETQH

V gene: TRBV7-3
J gene: TRBJ2-5
CDR3 protein: ASSLRQGVRETQY

V gene: TRBV9
J gene: TRBJ1-2
CDR3 protein: ASSQGRSLDYGYT

V gene: TRBV10-1
J gene: TRBJ2-7
CDR3 protein: ASSGASAYEQY

V gene: TRBV20-1
J gene: TRBJ2-7
CDR3 protein: SARGTWHYEQY

V gene: TRBV2
J gene: TRBJ2-2
CDR3 protein: ASSPQGVGNTGELF

V gene: TRBV19
J gene: TRBJ1-3
CDR3 protein: ATRSTGSGSTIY

V gene: TRBV20-1
J gene: TRBJ1-5
CDR3 protein: SARGQLADQPQH

V gene: TRBV7-9
J gene: TRBJ1-6
CDR3 protein: ASSEQGPPLH

V gene: TRBV7-2
J gene: TRBJ1-4
CDR3 protein: ASSHSGGRGNEKLF

V gene: TRBV7-8
J gene: TRBJ1-2
CDR3 protein: ASSPAQGVGYGYT

V gene: TRBV20-1
J gene: TRBJ2-5
CDR3 protein: SAMGTSWETQY

V gene: TRBV4-1
J gene: TRBJ2-7
CDR3 protein: ASSQAGTYEQY

V gene: TRBV7-3
J gene: TRBJ2-7
CDR3 protein: ASSQPGRPSYEQY

V gene: TRBV7-9
J gene: TRBJ1-5
CDR3 protein: ASSLGSGFGQPQH

V gene: TRBV10-3
J gene: TRBJ2-5
CDR3 protein: AISESEGSGETQY

V gene: TRBV24-1
J gene: TRBJ1-2
CDR3 protein: ATSDPSGTGDGYGYT

V gene: TRBV29-1
J gene: TRBJ2-7
CDR3 protein: SVEDPGGYEQY

V gene: TRBV24-1
J gene: TRBJ1-1
CDR3 protein: ATSDGQGEAF

V gene: TRBV4-2
J gene: TRBJ1-6
CDR3 protein: ASSPPGTGRNSPLH

V gene: TRBV12-5
J gene: TRBJ1-1
CDR3 protein: ASGLDTEAF

V gene: TRBV9
J gene: TRBJ2-2
CDR3 protein: ASSVGIRTGELF

V gene: TRBV29-1
J gene: TRBJ2-7
CDR3 protein: SVAGQGLNEQY

V gene: TRBV10-3
J gene: TRBJ1-1
CDR3 protein: ATCEDSMNTEAF

V gene: TRBV2
J gene: TRBJ1-6
CDR3 protein: ASTNPRDPNSPLH

V gene: TRBV20-1
J gene: TRBJ1-1
CDR3 protein: SLGAQKQAF

V gene: TRBV19
J gene: TRBJ1-1
CDR3 protein: ASSLDGVREAF

V gene: TRBV12-5
J gene: TRBJ2-7
CDR3 protein: ASGLLAGGPYEQY

V gene: TRBV7-2
J gene: TRBJ2-7
CDR3 protein: ASSLTRTGGDEQY

V gene: TRBV10-3
J gene: TRBJ2-5
CDR3 protein: ASSTSRIGETQY

V gene: TRBV5-4
J gene: TRBJ1-5
CDR3 protein: ASSLGTGHSNQPQH

V gene: TRBV24-1
J gene: TRBJ2-5
CDR3 protein: ATSDPGHIQKTQY

V gene: TRBV20-1
J gene: TRBJ2-5
CDR3 protein: SARDLLSVQETQY

V gene: TRBV30
J gene: TRBJ1-1
CDR3 protein: AWRLRGMWVTEAF

V gene: TRBV6-1
J gene: TRBJ1-5
CDR3 protein: ASTMTRDRGQPQH

V gene: TRBV11-2
J gene: TRBJ2-7
CDR3 protein: ASSWGQGDSYGQY